Following are 32 T cell receptor beta chains from one sample sequenced in a study of graft-versus-host responses after intestinal transplantation. Measured with immunoSEQ multiplex PCR; TCRdb has only the in-frame clones, and not every one. The sample lists about 8,600 clones, roughly 29% occurring once. The specimen comprised alloreactive CD4+ T cells from a mixed lymphocyte reaction culture, sampled before intestinal transplant. Subset meaning: CFSE-low proliferating T cells sorted from approximately six-day pre-transplant mixed lymphocyte reaction (GvH or HvG direction). The receptors come from a human patient who received an intestinal transplant.

A few counts support this clone. The V gene is TRBV2, the J gene TRBJ1-1; 8 bases are shared with TRBD1. The CDR3 totals 12 residues. V trimming: 6 bases; J trimming: 11 bases; junction bases outside the gene matches: 8. Germline CDR1 SNHLY, CDR2 FYNNEI. CDR3 DNA: TGTGCCAGCAGCACCGACAGGGGTTGGGCTTTCTTT. Translated: CASSTDRGWAFF.

Concerning this clone itself: At one end the junction does not follow the germline gene, possibly because of a read error. J is TRBJ1-4 and V is TRBV5-1; D is possibly TRBD1 (6 bases). Germline values: CDR1 SGHRS, CDR2 YFSETQ. The CDR3 has 16 residues. CDR3 sequence reads: CASSCLESGAVRKTVF. CDR3 nucleotides: TGCGCCAGCAGCTGCTTAGAATCAGGGGCTGTAAGAAAAACTGTTTTT.

V gene TRBV10-3 combines with J gene TRBJ2-3; 9 bases are shared with TRBD2. This CDR3 has 16 amino acids. Per the germline V gene, CDR1 is ENHRY and CDR2 is SYGVKD. The trim removed 0 bases at V and 3 bases at J, leaving 4 bases unmatched. CDR3 in amino acids: CAISESGTSLTDTQYF. DNA of the CDR3: TGTGCCATCAGTGAGTCAGGGACTAGCCTTACAGATACGCAGTATTTT.

CDR3 nucleotide sequence: TGTGCCAGCAGTTACTCCGGCAGGGTGGGGAATTCACCCCTCCACTTT. Its translation is CASSYSGRVGNSPLHF. The chain couples TRBV6-7 to TRBJ1-6, with a possible D match to TRBD1 (5 bases). TRBV6-7 is placed among ORFs of uncertain function. The V end lost 0 bases, the J end lost 7 bases, and 13 bases lay between the germline ends. This CDR3 region has 16 residues.

A few counts support this clone. This rearrangement joins TRBV6-5 to TRBJ2-7; unclear D gene. Trimming left V 0 bases short and J 6 bases short, with 6 bases between. Germline CDR1 is MNHEY and CDR2 is SVGAGI. CDR3 size: 12 residues. The CDR3, as DNA: TGTGCCAGCAGTTACTCCCGGGTCGAGCAGTACTTC. Translation: CASSYSRVEQYF.

This clone was detected only a few times. The chain recombines TRBV4-2 with TRBJ2-5; 9 positions agree with TRBD2. V trimming: 4 bases; J trimming: 5 bases; junction bases outside the gene matches: 14. The germline V gene encodes CDR1 LGHNA and CDR2 YNFKEQ. This CDR3 has 17 residues. The CDR3 protein is CASSPGTGLAGGETQYF. CDR3 DNA sequence: TGTGCCAGCAGCCCAGGGACGGGACTAGCCGGAGGCGAGACCCAGTACTTC.

This clone occurred a few times. This chain links TRBV20-1 with TRBJ2-7, with D unresolved. The CDR3 sequence is 11 residues long. Trimming took off 4 bases at V and 2 bases at J, with 6 bases between the two ends. In germline, CDR1 is DFQATT, CDR2 SNEGSKA (reference sequence). CDR3 in amino acids: CSAIPAYEQYF. The DNA of the CDR3 is TGCAGTGCTATACCAGCCTACGAGCAGTACTTC.

V is TRBV2 and J is TRBJ2-5, with 10 bases aligning to TRBD1. The CDR3 loop spans 15 amino acids. Germline-derived CDR1 and CDR2 are SNHLY and FYNNEI. Trimming at V came to 8 bases and at J to 5 bases, leaving 11 bases not matched to a gene. The CDR3 DNA is TGTGCCAGCGCAGTGGGGACAGGGGTAGGGGAGACCCAGTACTTC. Translated, it gives CASAVGTGVGETQYF. Complete variable domain (other parts from reference TRBV2 and TRBJ2-5): EPEVTQTPSHQVTQMGQEVILRCVPISNHLYFYWYRQILGQKVEFLVSFYNNEISEKSEIFDDQFSVERPDGSNFTLKIRSTKLEDSAMYFCASAVGTGVGETQYFGPGTRLLVL.

The gene calls are TRBV27 and TRBJ2-7, with 7 bases that match TRBD1. Per the germline V gene, CDR1 is MNHEY and CDR2 is SMNVEV (reference sequence). The CDR3 extends over 14 amino acids. The ends lost 9 bases at V and 0 bases at J; junction bases unmatched: 8. The CDR3 spells CASRSHRGSYEQYF. CDR3 in DNA: TGTGCCAGTAGATCTCACAGGGGCTCCTACGAGCAGTACTTC.

V gene TRBV18 combines with J gene TRBJ2-3; D not certain. The germline CDR1 and CDR2 sequences are KGHSH and LQKENI. The CDR3 totals 15 residues. The V and J ends lost 3 bases and 0 bases respectively, with 10 bases between them. CDR3 sequence (DNA): TGTGCCAGCTCACCTGTGGTAGATAGCACAGATACGCAGTATTTT. Translated: CASSPVVDSTDTQYF.

The chain employs TRBV7-3 and TRBJ2-4; 10 nucleotides line up with TRBD2. The CDR3 spans 14 residues. The V gene end was trimmed by 6 bases and the J gene end by 7 bases; junction bases not matched to a gene: 6. Germline V CDR1 and CDR2: SGHTA, FQGTGA. CDR3 loop: CASRNSGRMNIQYF. The CDR3 region has the DNA TGTGCCAGCAGGAATAGCGGGAGGATGAACATTCAGTACTTC.

This clone occurred a few times. The chain has TRBV28 and TRBJ2-7; 12 bases map to TRBD2. Germline V CDR1 and CDR2: MDHEN, SYDVKM. CDR3 length: 15 amino acids. V was pared by 7 bases and J by 1 base, with 5 bases of the junction left unmatched. Written as DNA, the CDR3 is TGTGCCAGCAAAGGACTAGCGGGGTATTCCTACGAGCAGTACTTC. Its translation is CASKGLAGYSYEQYF.

The chain recombines TRBV28 with TRBJ2-7; 9 bases map to TRBD2. The germline V gene encodes CDR1 MDHEN and CDR2 SYDVKM. CDR3 size: 18 residues. The V gene end was trimmed by 2 bases and the J gene end by 4 bases; junction bases not matched to a gene: 15. CDR3 nucleotide sequence: TGTGCCAGCAGTTTAGGCGGGAGGGCCTTATTTTTTTCGTACGAGCAGTACTTC. Its protein is CASSLGGRALFFSYEQYF.

J is TRBJ2-4 and V is TRBV6-6, with 7 bases lining up with TRBD2. The germline gives CDR1 MNHNY, CDR2 SVGAGI (reference sequence). The CDR3 has 15 amino acids. Unmatched junction bases numbered 4, after V lost 5 bases and J lost 0 bases. CDR3 bases: TGTGCCAGCAGTCTTAGCGGGTTAGCCAAAAACATTCAGTACTTC. This sequence encodes CASSLSGLAKNIQYF.

This clone was recorded only once. The chain links TRBV9 to TRBJ2-1; 11 bases agree with TRBD2. Trimming took 3 bases from V and 6 from J; bases not matched to a gene: 5. Germline lookup yields CDR1 SGDLS and CDR2 YYNGEE. The CDR3 has 15 residues. CDR3 region: CASSATSGSGNEQFF. CDR3 DNA sequence: TGTGCCAGCAGCGCCACTAGCGGGAGCGGCAATGAGCAGTTCTTC.

This clone appeared a few times. This chain joins TRBV28 and TRBJ2-5, with D hard to call. V lost 4 bases and J 7 bases, leaving 7 bases between the germline ends. The CDR3 is made up of 11 amino acids. Per the germline V gene, CDR1 is MDHEN and CDR2 is SYDVKM. CDR3 in DNA: TGTGCCAGCAGTTCAGGCTGGACCCAGTACTTC. It specifies CASSSGWTQYF.

The chain carries TRBV2 and TRBJ1-1; weak D call: TRBD1 (5 bases). The CDR3 is made up of 13 amino acids. Germline-derived CDR1 and CDR2 are SNHLY and FYNNEI. V lost 6 bases and J lost 7, with 15 bases in between. CDR3: CASRTKGLGEAFF. In DNA form, the CDR3 reads TGTGCCAGCAGGACAAAGGGGCTTGGTGAAGCTTTCTTT.

The chain is built from TRBV2 and TRBJ2-5; TRBD2 agrees at 8 bases. The CDR3 runs 15 residues. The V segment lost 6 bases and the J segment 0 bases; nucleotides outside the gene matches: 6. The germline gives CDR1 SNHLY, CDR2 FYNNEI. DNA of the CDR3: TGTGCCAGCAGGAGGACTAGCCCGTACCAAGAGACCCAGTACTTC. As protein: CASRRTSPYQETQYF.

The chain uses TRBV5-1 and TRBJ1-5; D not certain. Germline values: CDR1 SGHRS, CDR2 YFSETQ. Trimming shortened V by 0 bases and J by 1 base, and 5 bases separated the two germline ends. CDR3 size: 14 residues. In DNA, the CDR3 is TGCGCCAGCAGCTTGGGAGGGAGCAATCAGCCCCAGCATTTT. Translation: CASSLGGSNQPQHF.

The CDR3 DNA follows: TGTGCCAGCTCACCACTAGGGACAGGCAGTCAAGAGACCCAGTACTTC. Its translation is CASSPLGTGSQETQYF. The chain uses TRBV18 and TRBJ2-5; TRBD1 aligns across 8 bases. Germline CDR1 and CDR2: KGHSH and LQKENI. V trimming: 1 base; J trimming: 2 bases; junction bases outside the gene matches: 6. The CDR3 length is 16 residues.

The J gene is TRBJ2-2, the V gene TRBV19; TRBD1 matches at 8 bases. The CDR3 is 17 amino acids. Germline assignment: CDR1 LNHDA and CDR2 SQIVND (reference sequence). J lost 3 bases, V lost 6 bases, and 12 bases had no gene match. Written as DNA, the CDR3 is TGTGCCAGTAGAAACCCCCGACAGGGGTCCGACACCGGGGAGCTGTTTTTT. It specifies CASRNPRQGSDTGELFF.

In its sample, this clone was seen a few times. The J gene is TRBJ2-7, the V gene TRBV6-6; D call uncertain. This CDR3 is built from 16 residues. CDR1 MNHNY and CDR2 SVGAGI come from the germline V gene (reference sequence). The germline V and J ends were trimmed by 6 bases and 3 bases, with 21 bases remaining between them. The CDR3 region is CASSGDGLTPFYEQYF. CDR3 coding DNA: TGTGCCAGCAGCGGAGACGGCCTAACCCCATTCTACGAGCAGTACTTC.

V usage is TRBV18 and J usage is TRBJ1-4; D is unclear. CDR3 size: 14 residues. The ends were cut back, 1 base at V and 5 bases at J, with 8 bases in the middle. Per germline, CDR1 KGHSH and CDR2 LQKENI. The CDR3 coding sequence is TGTGCCAGCTCACCACTTCTCGGGAATGAAAAACTGTTTTTT. Translated, it gives CASSPLLGNEKLFF.

This clone occurred a few times. The chain carries TRBV7-6 and TRBJ2-7, with D possibly being TRBD2 (5 bases). The CDR3 length is 15 residues. Germline V gene sequence: CDR1 SGHVS, CDR2 FNYEAQ. Trimming left V 5 bases short and J 7 bases short, with 21 bases between. DNA of the CDR3: TGTGCCAGCAGCCCCCCAGGTAGGCCCCCGGGAGAGCAGTACTTC. Protein: CASSPPGRPPGEQYF.

This clone was observed a few times. The genes are TRBV28 and TRBJ1-2; D is unclear. The V end lost 4 bases, the J end lost 8 bases, and 17 bases lay between the germline ends. Germline V lookup: CDR1 MDHEN, CDR2 SYDVKM. This CDR3 is built from 14 residues. The CDR3 region is CASSSPTVIGGYTF. The CDR3 DNA sequence: TGTGCCAGCAGTTCCCCGACTGTCATAGGCGGCTACACCTTC.

The chain carries TRBV4-2 and TRBJ1-2; 8 nucleotides match TRBD1. Germline-derived CDR1 and CDR2 are LGHNA and YNFKEQ. V was clipped by 3 bases and J by 6 bases; unmatched bases: 6. This CDR3 has 14 amino acids. The CDR3 spells CASSQGQAYHGYTF. For the CDR3, the DNA is TGTGCCAGCAGCCAGGGACAGGCCTACCATGGCTACACCTTC.

This clone came up a few times. The DNA for the CDR3 is TGTGCCAGAAGCCTAAGGTCTGGGACTCAACCTCTGGGCGAGCAGTACTTC. It translates to CARSLRSGTQPLGEQYF. This chain connects TRBV7-5 to TRBJ2-7; the table's D gene call, TRBD2, was not cross checked with the DNA. TRBV7-5 is termed a pseudogene. The CDR3 totals 17 residues.

The chain joins TRBV7-2 to TRBJ2-5, with D tentatively TRBD2 (6 bases). The V end lost 3 bases, the J end lost 3 bases, and 14 bases lay between the germline ends. Germline V gene data show CDR1 as SGHTA and CDR2 as FQGNSA. The CDR3 length is 15 residues. CDR3 region: CASSFGPSAEETQYF. DNA of the CDR3: TGTGCCAGCAGCTTTGGGCCTAGCGCTGAAGAGACCCAGTACTTC. The variable domain in full, with the rest retrieved from reference TRBV7-2 and TRBJ2-5, is GAGVSQSPSNKVTEKGKDVELRCDPISGHTALYWYRQSLGQGLEFLIYFQGNSAPDKSGLPSDRFSAERTGGSVSTLTIQRTQQEDSAVYLCASSFGPSAEETQYFGPGTRLLVL.

V is TRBV5-1 and J is TRBJ2-2; 8 bases map to TRBD2. The ends lost 1 base at V and 5 bases at J; junction bases unmatched: 7. The CDR3 consists of 16 residues. Germline-derived CDR1 and CDR2 are SGHRS and YFSETQ. The CDR3 sequence is CASSLPGTRSTGELFF. The DNA of the CDR3 is TGCGCCAGCAGCTTGCCGGGGACTAGGTCTACCGGGGAGCTGTTTTTT.

This chain connects TRBV7-2 to TRBJ1-2, with TRBD1 identical over 9 bases. CDR1 is SGHTA, CDR2 FQGNSA, per germline. This CDR3 spans 18 amino acids. Germline trimming cut 1 base from V and 5 bases from J; bases unmatched to any gene: 14. The CDR3 loop reads CASSLDIRTGDHRYGYTF. The CDR3 DNA reads TGTGCCAGCAGCTTAGATATTAGGACAGGGGACCATAGGTATGGCTACACCTTC.

This clone was found a few times. The rearrangement links TRBV2 to TRBJ1-1; no clear D gene. This CDR3 has 13 amino acids. Trimming stripped 5 bases from V and 0 bases from J, with 7 bases between. Germline V gives CDR1 SNHLY, CDR2 FYNNEI. This chain's CDR3 is CASSREMNTEAFF. In DNA form, the CDR3 reads TGTGCCAGCAGTAGAGAAATGAACACTGAAGCTTTCTTT.

The V gene is TRBV30, the J gene TRBJ2-7, with D possibly matching TRBD1 (5 bases). The CDR3 length is 11 residues. V lost 8 bases, J lost 2 bases, and 10 bases lay in between. The V gene's germline CDR1 is GTSNPN and CDR2 SVGIG (reference sequence). The CDR3 DNA reads as TGTGCCACTAAGGGGCCCTACGAGCAGTACTTC. This sequence encodes CATKGPYEQYF.